This entry describes one T cell receptor beta chain. Per the study methods: Researchers report that nucleated cell counts were estimated from reference gene primer amplification. The protocol was immunoSEQ multiplex PCR, while the TCRdb copy is restricted to in-frame clones and leaves out a portion. For V, J and clone size, that table is used; D and trimming come from the DNA. The sample has approximately 200,000 clones; 70% to 90% are singletons. This sample was included in a study of blood T cell repertoires in COVID-19. Study-wide context: Specimens from acute and convalescent COVID-19 originated in the United States, Italy and Spain. Nucleic acid was either cDNA or gDNA, and it came from T cells, B-cell-depleted T cells, or PBMCs.

Germline V gene lookup returns CDR1 SGHAT and CDR2 FQNNGV. V dropped 1 base and J dropped 2; count of bases not matched to a gene: 10. The CDR3 covers 17 residues. This sequence originates from a man between 18 and 29 years old with active or convalescent COVID-19. V and J are TRBV11-2 and TRBJ2-5; 7 nucleotides match TRBD2. Input material: peripheral blood. The CDR3 region has the DNA TGTGCCAGCAGCTTAGGAGGTGGCGGGAGCGCTCAAGAGACCCAGTACTTC. This translates into CASSLGGGGSAQETQYF. Supplemented by reference TRBV11-2 and TRBJ2-5, the full variable domain reads EAGVAQSPRYKIIEKRQSVAFWCNPISGHATLYWYQQILGQGPKLLIQFQNNGVVDDSQLPKDRFSAERLKGVDSTLKIQPAKLEDSAVYLCASSLGGGGSAQETQYFGPGTRLLVL.